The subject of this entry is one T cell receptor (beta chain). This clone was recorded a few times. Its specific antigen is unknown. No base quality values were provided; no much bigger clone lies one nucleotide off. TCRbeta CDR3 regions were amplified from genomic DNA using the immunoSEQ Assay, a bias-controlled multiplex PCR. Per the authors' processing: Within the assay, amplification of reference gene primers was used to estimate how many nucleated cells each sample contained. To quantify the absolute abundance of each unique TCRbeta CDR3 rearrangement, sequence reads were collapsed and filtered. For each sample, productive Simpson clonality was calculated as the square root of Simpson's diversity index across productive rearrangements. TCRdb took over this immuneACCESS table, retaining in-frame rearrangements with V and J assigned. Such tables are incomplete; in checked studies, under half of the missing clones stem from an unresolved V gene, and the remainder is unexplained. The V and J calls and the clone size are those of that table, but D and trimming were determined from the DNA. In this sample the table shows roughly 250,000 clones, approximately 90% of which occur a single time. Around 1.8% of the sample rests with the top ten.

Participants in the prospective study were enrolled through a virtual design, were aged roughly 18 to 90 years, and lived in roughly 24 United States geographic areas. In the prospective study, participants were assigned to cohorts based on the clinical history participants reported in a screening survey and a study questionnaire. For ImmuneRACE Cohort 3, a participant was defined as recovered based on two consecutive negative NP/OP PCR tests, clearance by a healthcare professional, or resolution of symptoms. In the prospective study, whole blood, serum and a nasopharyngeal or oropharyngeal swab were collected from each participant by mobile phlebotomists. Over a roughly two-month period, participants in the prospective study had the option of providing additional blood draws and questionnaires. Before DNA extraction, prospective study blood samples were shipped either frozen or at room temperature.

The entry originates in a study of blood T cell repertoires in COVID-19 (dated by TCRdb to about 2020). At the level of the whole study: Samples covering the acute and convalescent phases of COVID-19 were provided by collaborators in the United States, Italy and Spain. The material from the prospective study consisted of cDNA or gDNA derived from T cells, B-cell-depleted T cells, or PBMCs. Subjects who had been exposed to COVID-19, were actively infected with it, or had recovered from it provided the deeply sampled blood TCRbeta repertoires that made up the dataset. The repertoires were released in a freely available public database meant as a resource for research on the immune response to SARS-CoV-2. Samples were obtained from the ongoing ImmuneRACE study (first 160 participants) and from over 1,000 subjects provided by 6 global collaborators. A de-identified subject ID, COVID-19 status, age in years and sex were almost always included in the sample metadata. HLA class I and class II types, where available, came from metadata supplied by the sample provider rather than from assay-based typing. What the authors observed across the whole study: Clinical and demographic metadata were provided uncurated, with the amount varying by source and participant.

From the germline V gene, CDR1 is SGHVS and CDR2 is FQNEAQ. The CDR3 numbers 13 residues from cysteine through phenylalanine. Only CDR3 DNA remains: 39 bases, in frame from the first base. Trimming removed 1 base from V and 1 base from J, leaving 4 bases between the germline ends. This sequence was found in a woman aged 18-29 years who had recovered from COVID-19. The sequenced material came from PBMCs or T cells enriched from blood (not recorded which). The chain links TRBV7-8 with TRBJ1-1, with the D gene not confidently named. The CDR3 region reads CASSLDSNTEAFF. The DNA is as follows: TGTGCCAGCAGCTTAGACTCGAACACTGAAGCTTTCTTT.